This record looks at one TCR beta chain sequence and its context. The record originates from a study of control samples from healthy donors and cancer patients. TCRdb keeps only in-frame clones here, not all; method: immunoSEQ multiplex PCR. The table records 20,000 to 25,000 clones, approximately 80% of them present only once. Trimming took off 5 bases at V and 2 bases at J, with 7 bases between the two ends. Looked up from germline, CDR1 is MNHEY and CDR2 is SMNVEV (reference sequence). This CDR3 is 14 amino acids long. Sequences were obtained from PBMCs. This sequence was found in a man aged 60 to 69 with colorectal cancer. V usage is TRBV27 and J usage is TRBJ2-6, with D perhaps TRBD1 (5 bases). The CDR3 here is CASSGRAGANVLTF. The CDR3 region has the DNA TGTGCCAGCAGTGGCAGGGCTGGGGCCAACGTCCTGACTTTC.